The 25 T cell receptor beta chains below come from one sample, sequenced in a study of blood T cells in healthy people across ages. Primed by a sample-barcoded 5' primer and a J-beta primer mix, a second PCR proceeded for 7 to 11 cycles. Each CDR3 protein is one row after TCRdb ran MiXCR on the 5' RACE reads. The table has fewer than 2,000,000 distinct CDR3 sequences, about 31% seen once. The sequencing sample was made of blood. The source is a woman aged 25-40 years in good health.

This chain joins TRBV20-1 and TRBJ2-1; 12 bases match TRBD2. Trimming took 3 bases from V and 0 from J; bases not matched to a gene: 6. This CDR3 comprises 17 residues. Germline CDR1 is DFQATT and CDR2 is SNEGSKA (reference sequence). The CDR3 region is CSASRLAGAPSYNEQFF. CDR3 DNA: TGCAGTGCTAGCCGACTAGCGGGGGCCCCCTCCTACAATGAGCAGTTCTTC.

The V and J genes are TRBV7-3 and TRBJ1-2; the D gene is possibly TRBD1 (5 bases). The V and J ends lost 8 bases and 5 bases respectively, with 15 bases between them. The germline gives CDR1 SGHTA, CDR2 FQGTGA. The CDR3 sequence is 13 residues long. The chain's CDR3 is CASGLQGGYGYTF. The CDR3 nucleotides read TGTGCCAGCGGCCTCCAGGGCGGGTATGGCTACACCTTC.

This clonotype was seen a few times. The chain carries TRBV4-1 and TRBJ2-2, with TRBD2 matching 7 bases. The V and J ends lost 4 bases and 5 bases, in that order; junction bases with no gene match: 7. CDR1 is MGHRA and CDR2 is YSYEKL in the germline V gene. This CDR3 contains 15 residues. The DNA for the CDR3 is TGCGCCAGCAGCCTGAACACCGGGGGGACCGGGGAGCTGTTTTTT. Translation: CASSLNTGGTGELFF.

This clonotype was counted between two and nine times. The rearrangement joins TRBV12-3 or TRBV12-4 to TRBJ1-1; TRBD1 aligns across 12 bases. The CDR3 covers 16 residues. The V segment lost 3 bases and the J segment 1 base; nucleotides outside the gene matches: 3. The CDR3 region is CASSLGDRGPNTEAFF. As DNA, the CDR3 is TGTGCCAGCAGTTTGGGGGACAGGGGGCCGAACACTGAAGCTTTCTTT.

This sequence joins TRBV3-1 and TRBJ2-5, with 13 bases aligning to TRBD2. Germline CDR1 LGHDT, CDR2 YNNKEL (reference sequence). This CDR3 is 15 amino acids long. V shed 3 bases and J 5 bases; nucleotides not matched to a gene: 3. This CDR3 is CASSHTSGRVETQYF. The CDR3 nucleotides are TGTGCCAGCAGCCACACTAGCGGGAGGGTGGAGACCCAGTACTTC.

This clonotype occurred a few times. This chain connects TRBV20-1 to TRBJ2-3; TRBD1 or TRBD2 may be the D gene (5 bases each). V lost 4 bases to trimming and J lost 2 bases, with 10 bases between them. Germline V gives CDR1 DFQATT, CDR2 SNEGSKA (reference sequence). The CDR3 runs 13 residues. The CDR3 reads CSANSGTTDTQYF. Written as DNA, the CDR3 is TGCAGTGCTAACTCGGGGACCACAGATACGCAGTATTTT.

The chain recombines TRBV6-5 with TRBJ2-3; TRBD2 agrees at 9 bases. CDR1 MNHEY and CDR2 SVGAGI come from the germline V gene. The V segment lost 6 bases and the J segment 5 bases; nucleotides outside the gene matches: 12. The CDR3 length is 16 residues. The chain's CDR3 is CASSREGTSLEDTQYF. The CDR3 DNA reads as TGTGCCAGCAGCCGGGAGGGGACTAGCTTAGAAGATACGCAGTATTTT.

CDR3 sequence: CASSGGTGTENEQFF. The CDR3 coding sequence is TGTGCCAGCAGTGGAGGAACCGGGACAGAGAATGAGCAGTTCTTC. The V and J genes are TRBV2 and TRBJ2-1; 7 bases agree with TRBD1. The V gene's germline CDR1 is SNHLY and CDR2 FYNNEI. The ends lost 4 bases at V and 7 bases at J; junction bases unmatched: 10. CDR3 length: 15 residues.

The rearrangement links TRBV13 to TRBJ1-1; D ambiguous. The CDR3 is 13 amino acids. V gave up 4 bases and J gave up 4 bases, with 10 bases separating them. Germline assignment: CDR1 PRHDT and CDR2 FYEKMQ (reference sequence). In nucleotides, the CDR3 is TGTGCCAGCAGCTGGGAAAGACGCACTGAAGCTTTCTTT. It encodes CASSWERRTEAFF.

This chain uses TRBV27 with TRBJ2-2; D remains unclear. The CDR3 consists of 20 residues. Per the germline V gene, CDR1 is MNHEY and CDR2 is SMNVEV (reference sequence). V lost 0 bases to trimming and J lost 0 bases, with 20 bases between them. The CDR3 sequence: CASSLSNGVLAPSNTGELFF. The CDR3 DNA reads TGTGCCAGCAGTTTATCGAATGGGGTGTTGGCCCCATCGAACACCGGGGAGCTGTTTTTT.

The CDR3 coding sequence is TGCAGTGCTAGGACAGGGTCCGGGAGCGAGGTAAATTACAATGAGCAGTTCTTC. It yields the protein CSARTGSGSEVNYNEQFF. This rearrangement joins TRBV20-1 to TRBJ2-1; a weak D match, TRBD1 (7 bases). Trimming stripped 3 bases from V and 4 bases from J, with 25 bases between. CDR1 is DFQATT, CDR2 SNEGSKA, per germline (reference sequence). The CDR3 is 18 residues long.

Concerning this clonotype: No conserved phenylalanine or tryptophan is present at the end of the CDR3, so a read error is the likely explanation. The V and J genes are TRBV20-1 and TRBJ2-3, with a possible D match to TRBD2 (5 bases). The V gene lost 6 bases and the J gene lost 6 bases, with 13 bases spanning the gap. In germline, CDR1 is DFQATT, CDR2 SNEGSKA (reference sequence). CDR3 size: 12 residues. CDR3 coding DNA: TGCAGTGCCATCCCTGGCGGGGATACGCAGTATTGT. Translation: CSAIPGGDTQYC.

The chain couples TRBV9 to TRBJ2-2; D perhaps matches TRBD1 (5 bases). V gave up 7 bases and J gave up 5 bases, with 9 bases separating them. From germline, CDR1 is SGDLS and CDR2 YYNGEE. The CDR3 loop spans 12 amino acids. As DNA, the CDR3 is TGTGCCAGCCTTAAGGGGACCGGGGAGCTGTTTTTT. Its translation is CASLKGTGELFF.

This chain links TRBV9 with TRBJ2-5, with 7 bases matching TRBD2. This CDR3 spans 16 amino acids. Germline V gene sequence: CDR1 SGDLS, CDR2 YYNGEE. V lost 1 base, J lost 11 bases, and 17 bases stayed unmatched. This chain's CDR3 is CASSVWGGRVDNEQYF. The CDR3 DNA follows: TGTGCCAGCAGCGTATGGGGAGGGAGAGTTGACAATGAGCAGTACTTC.

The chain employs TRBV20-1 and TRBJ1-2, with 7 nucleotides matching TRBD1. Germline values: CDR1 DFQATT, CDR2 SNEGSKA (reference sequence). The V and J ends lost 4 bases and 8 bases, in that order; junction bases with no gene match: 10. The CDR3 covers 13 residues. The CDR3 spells CSATSDRSHGYTF. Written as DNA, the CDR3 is TGCAGTGCTACCTCGGACAGGTCGCACGGCTACACCTTC.

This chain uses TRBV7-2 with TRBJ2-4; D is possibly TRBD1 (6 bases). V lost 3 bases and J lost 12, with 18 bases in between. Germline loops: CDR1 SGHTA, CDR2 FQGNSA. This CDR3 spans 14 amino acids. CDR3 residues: CASSFRLYRDNQYF. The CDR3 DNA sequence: TGTGCCAGCAGCTTTAGGTTGTACAGGGACAATCAGTACTTC.

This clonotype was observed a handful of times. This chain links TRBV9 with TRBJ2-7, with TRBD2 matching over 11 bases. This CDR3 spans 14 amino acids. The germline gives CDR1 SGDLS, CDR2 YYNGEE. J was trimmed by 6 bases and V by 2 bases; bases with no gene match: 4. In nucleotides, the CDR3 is TGTGCCAGCAGCGTTAGCGGGGGGGCCGGCGAGCAGTACTTC. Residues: CASSVSGGAGEQYF.

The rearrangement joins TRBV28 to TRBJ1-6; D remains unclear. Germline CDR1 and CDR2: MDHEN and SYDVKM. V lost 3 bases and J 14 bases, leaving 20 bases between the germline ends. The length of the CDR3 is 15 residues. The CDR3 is CASSLRTAVISSLHF. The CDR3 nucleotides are TGTGCCAGCAGTTTGCGGACGGCGGTCATTTCTTCCCTCCACTTT.

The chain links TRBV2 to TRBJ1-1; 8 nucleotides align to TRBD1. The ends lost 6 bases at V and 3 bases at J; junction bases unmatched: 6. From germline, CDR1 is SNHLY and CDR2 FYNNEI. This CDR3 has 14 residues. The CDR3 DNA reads TGTGCCAGCAGCCAAGGACAGGGCCACACTGAAGCTTTCTTT. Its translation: CASSQGQGHTEAFF.

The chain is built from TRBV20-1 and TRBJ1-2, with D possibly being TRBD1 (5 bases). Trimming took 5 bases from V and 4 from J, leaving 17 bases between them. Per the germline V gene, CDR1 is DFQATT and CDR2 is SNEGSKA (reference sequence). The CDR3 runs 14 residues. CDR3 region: CSAGGLGRFYGYTF. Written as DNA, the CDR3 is TGCAGTGCTGGGGGACTGGGCCGTTTCTATGGCTACACCTTC.

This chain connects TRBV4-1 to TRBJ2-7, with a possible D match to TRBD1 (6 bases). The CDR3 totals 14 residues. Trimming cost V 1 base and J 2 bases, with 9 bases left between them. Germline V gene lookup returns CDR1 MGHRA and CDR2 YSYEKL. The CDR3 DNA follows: TGCGCCAGCAGCCAAGGGACAGCTACCTACGAGCAGTACTTC. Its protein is CASSQGTATYEQYF.

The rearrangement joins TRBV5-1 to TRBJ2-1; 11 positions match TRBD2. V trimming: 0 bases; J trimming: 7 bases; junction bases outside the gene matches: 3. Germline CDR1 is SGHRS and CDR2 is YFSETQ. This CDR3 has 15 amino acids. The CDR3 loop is CASSLVSGRGNEQFF. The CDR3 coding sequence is TGCGCCAGCAGCTTGGTTAGCGGGAGGGGGAATGAGCAGTTCTTC.

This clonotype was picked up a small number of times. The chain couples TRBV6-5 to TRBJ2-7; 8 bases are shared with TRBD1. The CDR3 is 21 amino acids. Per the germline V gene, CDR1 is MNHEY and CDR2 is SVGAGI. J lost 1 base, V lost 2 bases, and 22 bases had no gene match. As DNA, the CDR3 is TGTGCCAGCAGTTACCCCACTTTCGGAAGATCTTGGACAGGGTTGTCCTACGAGCAGTACTTC. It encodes CASSYPTFGRSWTGLSYEQYF.

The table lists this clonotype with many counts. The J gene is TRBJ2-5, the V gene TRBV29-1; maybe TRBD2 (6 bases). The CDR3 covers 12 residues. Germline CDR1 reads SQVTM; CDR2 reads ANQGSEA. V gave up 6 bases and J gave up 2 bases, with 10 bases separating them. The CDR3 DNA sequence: TGCAGCGTGGGACTGGAACAAGAGACCCAGTACTTC. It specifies CSVGLEQETQYF.

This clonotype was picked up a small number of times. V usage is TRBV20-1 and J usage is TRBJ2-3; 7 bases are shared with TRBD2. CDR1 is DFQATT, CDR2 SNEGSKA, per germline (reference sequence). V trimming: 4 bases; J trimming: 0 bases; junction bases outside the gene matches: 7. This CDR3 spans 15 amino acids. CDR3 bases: TGCAGTGCTAACGGGTTTAGCGGGAGCACAGATACGCAGTATTTT. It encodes CSANGFSGSTDTQYF.